The TCR beta chain described here comes from a study of blood T cell repertoires in COVID-19. About the research overall: Researchers got acute and convalescent COVID-19 samples from the United States, Italy and Spain. T cells, B-cell-depleted T cells, or PBMCs provided the cDNA or gDNA that served as material.

Study processing details: Reference gene primers were amplified, and this amplification served to estimate nucleated cell counts. Data came from immunoSEQ multiplex PCR; TCRdb stores just in-frame clones and leaves some out. V and J calls and clone size are copied from that table; D and trimming were computed from the DNA. The sample comprises fewer than 250,000 clones, approximately 81% of which are singletons, and roughly 20% rests with the top ten. Germline V gene data show CDR1 as SGHRS and CDR2 as YFSETQ. The V and J ends lost 4 bases and 4 bases, in that order; junction bases with no gene match: 7. The CDR3 extends over 16 amino acids.

Sequences were obtained from peripheral blood. This rearrangement joins TRBV5-1 to TRBJ2-1; 11 nucleotides line up with TRBD2. The sequence derives from a human donor in a cohort sampled during active COVID-19. In DNA, the CDR3 is TGCGCCAGCAGCCAAACGTTAGCGGGGGGGTACAATGAGCAGTTCTTC. This encodes CASSQTLAGGYNEQFF.